This T cell receptor beta chain emerged from a study of CD8 T cells in ankylosing spondylitis. Overall study findings and caveats: Matched ankylosing spondylitis synovial fluid reportedly contained a significantly enriched population of disease-linked clones.

As to this clonotype: No antigen is known for it.

TCRdb independently ran MiXCR on the 5' RACE reads; one entry per CDR3 protein. The sample comprises hundreds of thousands of distinct CDR3 sequences, about 26% of which are singletons, and just over 6.5% rests with the top ten. CDR3 length equals 16 residues. After removal of 0 bases from V and 3 bases from J, the junction contained 4 bases not matched to a gene. CDR1 SGHTS and CDR2 YDEGEE come from the germline V gene. The chain couples TRBV5-8 to TRBJ2-7; 12 nucleotides align to TRBD2. Specimen: blood, either unsorted or a sorted T cell fraction (not recorded which). The source of this sequence is a male donor with ankylosing spondylitis or in good health (not recorded which). The CDR3 loop reads CASSLAGTSGYYEQYF. CDR3 DNA sequence: TGTGCCAGCAGCTTGGCCGGGACTAGCGGGTACTACGAGCAGTACTTC. Variable domain in full (rest from reference TRBV5-8 and TRBJ2-7): EAGVTQSPTHLIKTRGQQATLRCSPISGHTSVYWYQQALGLGLQFLLWYDEGEERNRGNFPPRFSGRQFPNYSSELNVNALELEDSALYLCASSLAGTSGYYEQYFGPGTRLTVT.